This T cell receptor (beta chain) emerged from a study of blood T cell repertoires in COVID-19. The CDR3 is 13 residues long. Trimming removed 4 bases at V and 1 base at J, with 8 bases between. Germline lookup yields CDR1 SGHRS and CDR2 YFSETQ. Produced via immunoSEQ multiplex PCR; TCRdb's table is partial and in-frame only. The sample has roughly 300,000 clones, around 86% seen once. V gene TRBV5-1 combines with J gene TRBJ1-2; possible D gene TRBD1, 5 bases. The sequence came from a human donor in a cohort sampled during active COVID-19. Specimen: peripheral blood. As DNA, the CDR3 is TGCGCCAGCAGCGGCGACAGTAACTATGGCTACACCTTC. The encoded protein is CASSGDSNYGYTF. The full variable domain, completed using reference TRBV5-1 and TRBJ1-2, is KAGVTQTPRYLIKTRGQQVTLSCSPISGHRSVSWYQQTPGQGLQFLFEYFSETQRNKGNFPGRFSGRQFSNSRSEMNVSTLELGDSALYLCASSGDSNYGYTFGSGTRLTVV.